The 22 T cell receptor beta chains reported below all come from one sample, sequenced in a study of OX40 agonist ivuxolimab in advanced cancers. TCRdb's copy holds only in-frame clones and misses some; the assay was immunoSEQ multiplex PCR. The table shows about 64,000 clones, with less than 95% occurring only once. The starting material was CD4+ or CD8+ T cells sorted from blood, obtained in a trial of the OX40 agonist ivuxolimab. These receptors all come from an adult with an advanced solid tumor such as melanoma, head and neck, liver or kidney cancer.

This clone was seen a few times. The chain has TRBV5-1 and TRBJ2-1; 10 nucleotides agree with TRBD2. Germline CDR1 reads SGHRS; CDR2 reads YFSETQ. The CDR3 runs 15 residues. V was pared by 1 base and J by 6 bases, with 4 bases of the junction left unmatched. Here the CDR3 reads CASSLLASGSNEQFF. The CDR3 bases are TGCGCCAGCAGCTTGCTGGCTAGCGGGAGCAATGAGCAGTTCTTC.

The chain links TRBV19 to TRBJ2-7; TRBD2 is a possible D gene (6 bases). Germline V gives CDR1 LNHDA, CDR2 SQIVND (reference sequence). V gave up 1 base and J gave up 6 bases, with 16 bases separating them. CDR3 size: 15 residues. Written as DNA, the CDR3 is TGTGCCAGTAGTATAGCCGGGACCTTGGAGGGCGAGCAGTACTTC. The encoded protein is CASSIAGTLEGEQYF.

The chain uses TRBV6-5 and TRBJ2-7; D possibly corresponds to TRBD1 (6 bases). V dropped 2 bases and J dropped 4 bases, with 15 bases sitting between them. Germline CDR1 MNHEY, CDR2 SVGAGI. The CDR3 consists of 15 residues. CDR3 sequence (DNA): TGTGCCAGCAGTTACGACCGGGACATAGGGTACGAGCAGTACTTC. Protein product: CASSYDRDIGYEQYF.

This chain's CDR3 is CASSILAGLSYNEQFF. The CDR3 DNA reads as TGTGCCAGCAGCATACTAGCGGGCCTCTCCTACAATGAGCAGTTCTTC. The V call is TRBV27, the J call TRBJ2-1; 9 nucleotides match TRBD2. Per the germline V gene, CDR1 is MNHEY and CDR2 is SMNVEV (reference sequence). CDR3 length: 16 residues. The V and J ends lost 6 bases and 0 bases, in that order; junction bases with no gene match: 6.

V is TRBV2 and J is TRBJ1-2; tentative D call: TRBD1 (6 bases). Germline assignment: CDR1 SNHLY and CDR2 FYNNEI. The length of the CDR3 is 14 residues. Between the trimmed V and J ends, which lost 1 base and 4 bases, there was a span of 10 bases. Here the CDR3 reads CASSEGGQPYGYTF. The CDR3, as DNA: TGTGCCAGCAGTGAAGGAGGACAGCCCTATGGCTACACCTTC.

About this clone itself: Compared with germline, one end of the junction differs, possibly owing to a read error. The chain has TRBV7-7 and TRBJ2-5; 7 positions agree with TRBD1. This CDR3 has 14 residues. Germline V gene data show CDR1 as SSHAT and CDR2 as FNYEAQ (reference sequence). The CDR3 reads CASSPTGLGETQYF. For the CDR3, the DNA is TGTGCTAGCAGCCCGACAGGGTTAGGAGAGACCCAGTACTTC. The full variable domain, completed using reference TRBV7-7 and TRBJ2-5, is GAGVSQSPRYKVTKRGQDVTLRCDPISSHATLYWYQQALGQGPEFLTYFNYEAQPDKSGLPSDRFSAERPEGSISTLTIQRTEQRDSAMYRCASSPTGLGETQYFGPGTRLLVL.

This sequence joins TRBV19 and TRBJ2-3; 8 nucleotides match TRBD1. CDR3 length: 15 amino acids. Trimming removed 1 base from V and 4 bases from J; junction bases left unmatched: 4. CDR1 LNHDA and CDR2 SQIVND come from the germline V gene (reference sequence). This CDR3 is CASSIGAGGADTQYF. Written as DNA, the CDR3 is TGTGCCAGTAGTATAGGGGCAGGGGGCGCAGATACGCAGTATTTT.

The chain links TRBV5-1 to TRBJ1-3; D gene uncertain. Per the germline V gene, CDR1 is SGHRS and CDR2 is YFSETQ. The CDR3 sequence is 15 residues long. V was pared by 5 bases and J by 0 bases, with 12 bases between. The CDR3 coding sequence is TGCGCCAGCAGTCCAACGATTAGCTCTGGAAACACCATATATTTT. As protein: CASSPTISSGNTIYF.

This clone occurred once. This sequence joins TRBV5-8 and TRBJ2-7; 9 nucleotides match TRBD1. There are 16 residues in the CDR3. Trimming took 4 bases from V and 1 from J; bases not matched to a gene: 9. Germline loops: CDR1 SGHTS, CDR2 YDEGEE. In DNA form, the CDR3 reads TGTGCCAGCAGCACACGGACCGGGACAGGGTCCTACGAGCAGTACTTC. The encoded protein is CASSTRTGTGSYEQYF.

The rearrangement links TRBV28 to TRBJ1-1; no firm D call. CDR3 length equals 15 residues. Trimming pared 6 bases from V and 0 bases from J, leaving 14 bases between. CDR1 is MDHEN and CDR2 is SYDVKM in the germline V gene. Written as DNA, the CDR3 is TGTGCCAGCAGGGAGGTAGGCAGGATGAACACTGAAGCTTTCTTT. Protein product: CASREVGRMNTEAFF.

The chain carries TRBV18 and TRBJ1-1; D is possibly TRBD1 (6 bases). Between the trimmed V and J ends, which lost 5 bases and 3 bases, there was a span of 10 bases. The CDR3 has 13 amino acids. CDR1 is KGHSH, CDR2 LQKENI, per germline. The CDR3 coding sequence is TGTGCCAGCTCAACGCCAGGGGACACTGAAGCTTTCTTT. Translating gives CASSTPGDTEAFF. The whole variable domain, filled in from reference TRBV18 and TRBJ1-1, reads NAGVMQNPRHLVRRRGQEARLRCSPMKGHSHVYWYRQLPEEGLKFMVYLQKENIIDESGMPKERFSAEFPKEGPSILRIQQVVRGDSAAYFCASSTPGDTEAFFGQGTRLTVV.

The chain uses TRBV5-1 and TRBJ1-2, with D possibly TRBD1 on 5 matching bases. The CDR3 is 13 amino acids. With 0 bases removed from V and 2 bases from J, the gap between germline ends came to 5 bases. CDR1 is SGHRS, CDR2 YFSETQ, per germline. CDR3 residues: CASSLEGNYGYTF. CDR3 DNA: TGCGCCAGCAGCTTGGAGGGGAACTATGGCTACACCTTC.

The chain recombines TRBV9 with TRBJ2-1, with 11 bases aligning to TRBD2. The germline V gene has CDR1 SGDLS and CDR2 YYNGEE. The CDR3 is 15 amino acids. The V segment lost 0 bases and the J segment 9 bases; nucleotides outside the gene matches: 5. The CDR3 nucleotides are TGTGCCAGCAGCGTAGGTAGCGGGAGGGAAGGTGAGCAGTTCTTC. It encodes CASSVGSGREGEQFF.

The CDR3 sequence is CASSPFLTGNTIYF. CDR3 DNA: TGTGCCAGCAGCCCGTTTCTGACTGGAAACACCATATATTTT. The V call is TRBV14, the J call TRBJ1-3; D is unresolved. Trimming stripped 4 bases from V and 2 bases from J, with 9 bases between. Per germline, CDR1 SGHDN and CDR2 FVKESK. The CDR3 has 14 residues.

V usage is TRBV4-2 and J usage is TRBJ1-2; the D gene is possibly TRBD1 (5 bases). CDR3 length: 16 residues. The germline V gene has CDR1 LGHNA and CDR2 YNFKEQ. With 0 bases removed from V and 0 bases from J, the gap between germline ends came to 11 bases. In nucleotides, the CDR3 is TGTGCCAGCAGCCAAGATCCTGGGGCTTCTAACTATGGCTACACCTTC. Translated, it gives CASSQDPGASNYGYTF.

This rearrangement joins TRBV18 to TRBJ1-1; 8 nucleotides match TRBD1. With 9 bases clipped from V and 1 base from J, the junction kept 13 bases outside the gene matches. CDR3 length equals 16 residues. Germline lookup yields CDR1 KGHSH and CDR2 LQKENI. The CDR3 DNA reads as TGTGCCAGTCAACCTGACGGGACAGGTGGGAACACTGAAGCTTTCTTT. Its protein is CASQPDGTGGNTEAFF. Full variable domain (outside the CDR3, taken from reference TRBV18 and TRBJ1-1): NAGVMQNPRHLVRRRGQEARLRCSPMKGHSHVYWYRQLPEEGLKFMVYLQKENIIDESGMPKERFSAEFPKEGPSILRIQQVVRGDSAAYFCASQPDGTGGNTEAFFGQGTRLTVV.

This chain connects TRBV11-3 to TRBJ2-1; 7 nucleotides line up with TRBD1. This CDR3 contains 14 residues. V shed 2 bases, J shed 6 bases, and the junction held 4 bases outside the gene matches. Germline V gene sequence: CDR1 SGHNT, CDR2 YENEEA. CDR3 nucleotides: TGTGCCAGCAGCTTAAGGACAGGACGCAATGAGCAGTTCTTC. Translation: CASSLRTGRNEQFF.

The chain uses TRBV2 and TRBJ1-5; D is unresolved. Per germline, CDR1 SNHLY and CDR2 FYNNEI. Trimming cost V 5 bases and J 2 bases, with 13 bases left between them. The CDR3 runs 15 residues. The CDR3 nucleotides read TGTGCCAGCAGTTCAGTGGTGGGAGGCAATCAGCCCCAGCATTTT. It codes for CASSSVVGGNQPQHF.

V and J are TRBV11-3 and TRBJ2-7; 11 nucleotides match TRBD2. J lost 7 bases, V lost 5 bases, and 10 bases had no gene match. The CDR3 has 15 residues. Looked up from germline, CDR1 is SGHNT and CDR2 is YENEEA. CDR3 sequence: CASSPNSGRAEEQYF. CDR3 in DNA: TGTGCCAGCAGCCCCAATAGCGGGAGGGCGGAAGAGCAGTACTTC.

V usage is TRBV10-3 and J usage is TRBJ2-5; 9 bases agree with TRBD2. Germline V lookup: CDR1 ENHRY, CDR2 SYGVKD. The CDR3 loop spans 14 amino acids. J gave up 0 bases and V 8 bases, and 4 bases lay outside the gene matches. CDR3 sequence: CAIAASGNQETQYF. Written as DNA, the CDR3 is TGTGCCATCGCTGCTAGCGGGAACCAAGAGACCCAGTACTTC.

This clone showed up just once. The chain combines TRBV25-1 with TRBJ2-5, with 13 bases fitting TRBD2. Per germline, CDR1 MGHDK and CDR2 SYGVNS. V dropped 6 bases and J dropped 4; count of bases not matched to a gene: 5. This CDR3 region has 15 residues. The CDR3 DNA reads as TGTGCCAGCAGCCGGGGACTAGCGGGGCCAGAGACCCAGTACTTC. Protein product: CASSRGLAGPETQYF.

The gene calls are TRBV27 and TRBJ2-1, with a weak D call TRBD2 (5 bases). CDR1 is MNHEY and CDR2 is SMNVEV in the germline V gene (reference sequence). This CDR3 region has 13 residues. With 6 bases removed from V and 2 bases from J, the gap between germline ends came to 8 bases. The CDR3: CASRGSTYNEQFF. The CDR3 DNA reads TGTGCCAGCAGAGGGAGCACCTACAATGAGCAGTTCTTC.